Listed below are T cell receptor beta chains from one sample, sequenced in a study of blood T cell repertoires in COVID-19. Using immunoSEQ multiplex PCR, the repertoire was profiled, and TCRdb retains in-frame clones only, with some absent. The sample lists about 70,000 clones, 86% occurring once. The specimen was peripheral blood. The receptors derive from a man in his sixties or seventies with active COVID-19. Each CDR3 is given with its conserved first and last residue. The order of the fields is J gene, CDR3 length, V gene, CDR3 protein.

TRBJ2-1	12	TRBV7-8	CASSRTENEQFF
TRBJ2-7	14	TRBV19	CASSIRQGVNEQYF
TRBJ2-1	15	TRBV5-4	CASSNRTGAYNEQFF
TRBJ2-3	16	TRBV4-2	CASSQDGSGRGDTQYF
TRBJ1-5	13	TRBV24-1	CATLWGRNQPQHF
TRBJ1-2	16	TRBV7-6	CASSGGDRGFLEGYTF
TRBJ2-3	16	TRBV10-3	CAISGGLAGFSDTQYF
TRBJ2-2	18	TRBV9	CASSVGLAGGLGTGELFF
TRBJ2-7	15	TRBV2	CASSDPGSPPYEQYF
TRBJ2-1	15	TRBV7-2	CASSLRGSPYNEQFF
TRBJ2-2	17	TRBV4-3	CASSAGWAGLNTGELFF
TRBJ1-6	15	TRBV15	CATSRGSSYNSPLHF
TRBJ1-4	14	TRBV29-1	CSAGGGRADEKLFF
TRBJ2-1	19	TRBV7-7	CASSLAPLGTSGRGDEQFF
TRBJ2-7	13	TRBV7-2	CASSLGPSYEQYF
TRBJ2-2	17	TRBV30	CAWSVRSLAGSAGELFF
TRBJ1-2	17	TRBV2	CASSAAGTGGAGYGYTF
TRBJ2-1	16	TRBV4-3	CASSQAGWTGGVEQFF
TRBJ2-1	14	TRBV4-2	CASSQGRAGQEQFF
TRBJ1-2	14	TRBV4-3	CASSQEGRAYGYTF
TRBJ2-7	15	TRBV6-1	CASSEWGMGGYEQYF
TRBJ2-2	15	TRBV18	CASSPIRDRAGELFF